The clone carrying this T cell receptor beta chain was counted only a few times. The antigen remains unidentified. From the RACE reads, TCRdb called clonotypes with MiXCR, one entry per CDR3 protein. The sample records fewer than 400,000 distinct CDR3 sequences, around 7% being singletons. Documented time point: patch test 1, 2 weeks after DPC sensitization. Treatment in this sample: therapeutic diphenylcyclopropenone sensitization with weekly scalp DPC. Participating donors were patients with alopecia, aged 18 to 70 years, considered appropriate candidates for DPC. From germline, CDR1 is SEHNR and CDR2 FQNEAQ (reference sequence). Trimming took 5 bases from V and 4 from J; bases not matched to a gene: 7. The CDR3 is 14 residues long. The data are from a study of human T cells and chemical hapten exposure. Study results and caveats: Alopecia in all donors means immunity may differ from healthy individuals.

The sequence was collected from a woman younger than 35 with alopecia areata. Some clones in this sample may be carry-over from other donors' samples. The sequencing here drew on whole blood, taken in connection with sensitization to the hapten diphenylcyclopropenone (DPC). J is TRBJ1-2 and V is TRBV7-9, with 7 bases aligning to TRBD1. CDR3: CASSPGQNLYGYTF. The CDR3 DNA reads as TGTGCCAGCAGCCCGGGACAGAACCTCTATGGCTACACCTTC.